This passage covers 13 T cell receptor beta chains from one sample sequenced in a study of T cell responses to AZD1222 COVID-19 vaccine. Clones were sequenced by immunoSEQ multiplex PCR, and TCRdb holds only the in-frame ones, with some missing. Among some 100,000 clones listed, about 86% were seen once. Sequencing used peripheral blood, obtained 28 days after the second AZD1222 dose. All receptors come from an adult who received the AZD1222 COVID-19 vaccine.

The rearrangement joins TRBV7-9 to TRBJ2-7, with a possible D match to TRBD1 (6 bases). V lost 0 bases and J lost 6, with 12 bases in between. CDR1 SEHNR and CDR2 FQNEAQ come from the germline V gene (reference sequence). This CDR3 has 14 amino acids. Here the CDR3 reads CASSLAQGRVEQYF. The DNA of the CDR3 is TGTGCCAGCAGCTTAGCACAGGGAAGGGTCGAGCAGTACTTC.

This chain connects TRBV30 to TRBJ2-1; D possibly corresponds to TRBD1 (6 bases). The ends were cut back, 5 bases at V and 9 bases at J, with 14 bases in the middle. The CDR3 totals 12 residues. Germline V gene lookup returns CDR1 GTSNPN and CDR2 SVGIG (reference sequence). The CDR3 protein is CAWGTGKGEQFF. The CDR3 region has the DNA TGTGCCTGGGGAACAGGGAAAGGTGAGCAGTTCTTC.

This chain connects TRBV7-9 to TRBJ2-5; D call uncertain. The CDR3 has 16 residues. V lost 4 bases, J lost 0 bases, and 15 bases lay in between. CDR1 and CDR2 from the germline V gene are SEHNR and FQNEAQ (reference sequence). In DNA form, the CDR3 reads TGTGCCAGCAGCTCCAGGCTAACAGCGAACCAAGAGACCCAGTACTTC. Its protein product is CASSSRLTANQETQYF.

This rearrangement joins TRBV7-2 to TRBJ1-2, with TRBD1 matching over 7 bases. The CDR3 totals 14 residues. V shed 3 bases, J shed 1 base, and the junction held 2 bases outside the gene matches. Looked up from germline, CDR1 is SGHTA and CDR2 is FQGNSA. CDR3 coding DNA: TGTGCCAGCAGCTTGCAGGGGGATAACTATGGCTACACCTTC. Its translation is CASSLQGDNYGYTF.

The chain uses TRBV6-5 and TRBJ2-3; TRBD1 is a possible D gene (6 bases). Germline V gene sequence: CDR1 MNHEY, CDR2 SVGAGI. V gave up 7 bases and J gave up 3 bases, with 11 bases separating them. The CDR3 extends over 13 amino acids. This chain's CDR3 is CASNTGRTDTQYF. Here the CDR3 DNA reads TGTGCCAGCAATACAGGGCGGACAGATACGCAGTATTTT.

The chain joins TRBV7-2 to TRBJ1-2; a possible D gene is TRBD1 (5 bases). This CDR3 has 15 amino acids. Germline loops: CDR1 SGHTA, CDR2 FQGNSA. Trimming took off 5 bases at V and 2 bases at J, with 15 bases between the two ends. CDR3 nucleotides: TGTGCCAGCAGCCCCCAGGGCCGCCGGAACTATGGCTACACCTTC. Translated: CASSPQGRRNYGYTF. Based on the CDR3 plus reference TRBV7-2 and TRBJ1-2, the full variable domain is GAGVSQSPSNKVTEKGKDVELRCDPISGHTALYWYRQSLGQGLEFLIYFQGNSAPDKSGLPSDRFSAERTGGSVSTLTIQRTQQEDSAVYLCASSPQGRRNYGYTFGSGTRLTVV.

The chain links TRBV11-2 to TRBJ1-2, with a tentative D call TRBD1 (6 bases). The V gene's germline CDR1 is SGHAT and CDR2 FQNNGV. The CDR3 length is 15 residues. V lost 4 bases and J 2 bases, leaving 14 bases between the germline ends. The CDR3 sequence: CASSSMTGWNYGYTF. CDR3 coding DNA: TGTGCCAGCAGCTCCATGACAGGCTGGAACTATGGCTACACCTTC.

The genes are TRBV5-6 and TRBJ2-5; D is possibly TRBD1 (5 bases). This CDR3 has 14 residues. Trimming removed 0 bases from V and 1 base from J, with 7 bases in between. CDR1 SGHDT and CDR2 YYEEEE come from the germline V gene. CDR3 nucleotide sequence: TGTGCCAGCAGCTTGGCAGGGTTCCAAGAGACCCAGTACTTC. This codes for CASSLAGFQETQYF.

The chain combines TRBV18 with TRBJ1-1; weak D call: TRBD1 (6 bases). This CDR3 has 13 residues. Between the trimmed V and J ends, which lost 4 bases and 1 base, there was a span of 7 bases. The germline V gene has CDR1 KGHSH and CDR2 LQKENI. Here the CDR3 reads CASSRTANTEAFF. The CDR3 DNA reads TGTGCCAGCTCACGGACAGCGAACACTGAAGCTTTCTTT. The whole variable domain, remainder taken from reference TRBV18 and TRBJ1-1, is NAGVMQNPRHLVRRRGQEARLRCSPMKGHSHVYWYRQLPEEGLKFMVYLQKENIIDESGMPKERFSAEFPKEGPSILRIQQVVRGDSAAYFCASSRTANTEAFFGQGTRLTVV.

This clone has just one count. The genes are TRBV6-5 and TRBJ2-7, with 9 bases matching TRBD1. The V segment lost 7 bases and the J segment 4 bases; nucleotides outside the gene matches: 8. The CDR3 covers 14 residues. Looked up from germline, CDR1 is MNHEY and CDR2 is SVGAGI. The CDR3 bases are TGTGCCAGCACCCGAGGGACAGGGACGTACGAGCAGTACTTC. It specifies CASTRGTGTYEQYF.

This clone was counted a few times. The chain uses TRBV9 and TRBJ2-3; D not certain. CDR3 size: 15 residues. Germline CDR1 and CDR2: SGDLS and YYNGEE. V was cut by 4 bases and J by 0 bases, with 12 bases left in between. CDR3 coding DNA: TGTGCCAGCAGCACCTGGTCCACTAGCACAGATACGCAGTATTTT. This translates into CASSTWSTSTDTQYF.

In this sample, this clone turned up once. The chain is built from TRBV28 and TRBJ2-7; the D is unclear. This CDR3 is 11 amino acids long. Trimming took off 3 bases at V and 4 bases at J, with 4 bases between the two ends. Germline-derived CDR1 and CDR2 are MDHEN and SYDVKM. The CDR3 region is CASSFGYEQYF. In DNA form, the CDR3 reads TGTGCCAGCAGTTTCGGGTACGAGCAGTACTTC.

The rearrangement links TRBV7-8 to TRBJ1-1; no clear D gene. Deletions cut 5 bases from V and 2 bases from J, with 18 bases between. The CDR3 sequence is 16 residues long. The germline V gene has CDR1 SGHVS and CDR2 FQNEAQ. This chain's CDR3 is CASSPRILGDNTEAFF. The CDR3 bases are TGTGCCAGCAGCCCAAGGATACTTGGGGATAACACTGAAGCTTTCTTT.